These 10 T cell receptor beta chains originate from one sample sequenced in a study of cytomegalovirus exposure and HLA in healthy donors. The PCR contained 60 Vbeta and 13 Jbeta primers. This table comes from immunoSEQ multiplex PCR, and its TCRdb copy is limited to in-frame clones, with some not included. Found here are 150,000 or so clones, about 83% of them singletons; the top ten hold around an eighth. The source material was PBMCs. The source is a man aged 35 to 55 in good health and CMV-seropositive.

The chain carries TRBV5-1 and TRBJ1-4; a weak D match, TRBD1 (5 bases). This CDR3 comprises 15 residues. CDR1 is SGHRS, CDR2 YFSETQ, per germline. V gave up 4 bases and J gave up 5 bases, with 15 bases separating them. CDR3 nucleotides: TGCGCCAGCAGCGGGCAGGGATTCTGGAATGAAAAACTGTTTTTT. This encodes CASSGQGFWNEKLFF.

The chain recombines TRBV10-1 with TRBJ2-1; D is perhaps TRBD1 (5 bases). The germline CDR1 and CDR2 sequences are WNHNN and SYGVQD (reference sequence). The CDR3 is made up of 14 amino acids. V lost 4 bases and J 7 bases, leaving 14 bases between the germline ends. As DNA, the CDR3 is TGCGCCAGCAGTGGACCACCTGGGGCGAATGAGCAGTTCTTC. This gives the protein CASSGPPGANEQFF.

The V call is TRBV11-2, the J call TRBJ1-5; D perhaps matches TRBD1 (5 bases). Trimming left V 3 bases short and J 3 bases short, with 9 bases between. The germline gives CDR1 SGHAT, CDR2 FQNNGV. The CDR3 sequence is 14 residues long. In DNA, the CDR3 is TGTGCCAGCAGCTTGGCGGGGCCCAATCAGCCCCAGCATTTT. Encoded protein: CASSLAGPNQPQHF.

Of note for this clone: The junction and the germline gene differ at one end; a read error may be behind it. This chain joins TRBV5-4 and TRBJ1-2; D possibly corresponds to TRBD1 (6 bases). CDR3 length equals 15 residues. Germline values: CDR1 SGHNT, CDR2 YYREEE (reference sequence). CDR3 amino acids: CASSAKRRGDYGYTF. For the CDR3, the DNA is TGTGCCAGCAGCGCAAAAAGGAGGGGGGACTACGGCTACACCTTC.

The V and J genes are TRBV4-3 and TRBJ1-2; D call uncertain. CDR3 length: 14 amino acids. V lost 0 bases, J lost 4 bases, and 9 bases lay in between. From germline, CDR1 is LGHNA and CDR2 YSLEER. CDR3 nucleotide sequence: TGCGCCAGCAGCCAAGACAGTCGAACCTATGGCTACACCTTC. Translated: CASSQDSRTYGYTF.

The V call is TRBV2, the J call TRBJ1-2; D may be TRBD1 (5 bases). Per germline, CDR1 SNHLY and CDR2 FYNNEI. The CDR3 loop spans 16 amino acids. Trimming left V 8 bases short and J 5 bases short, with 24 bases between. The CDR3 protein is CASGARTHLSIYGYTF. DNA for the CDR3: TGTGCCAGCGGGGCCAGAACGCACCTTTCAATTTATGGCTACACCTTC.

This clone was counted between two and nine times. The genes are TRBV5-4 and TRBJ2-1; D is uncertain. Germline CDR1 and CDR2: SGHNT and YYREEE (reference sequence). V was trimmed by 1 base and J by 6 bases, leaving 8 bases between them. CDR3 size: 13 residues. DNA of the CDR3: TGTGCCAGCAGCTTGTCAAGCGCCAATGAGCAGTTCTTC. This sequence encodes CASSLSSANEQFF.

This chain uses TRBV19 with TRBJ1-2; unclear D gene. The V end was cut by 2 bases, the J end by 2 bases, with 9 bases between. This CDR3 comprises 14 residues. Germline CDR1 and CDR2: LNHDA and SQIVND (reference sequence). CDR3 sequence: CASSISRGNYGYTF. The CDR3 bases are TGTGCCAGTAGTATATCCCGGGGAAACTATGGCTACACCTTC.

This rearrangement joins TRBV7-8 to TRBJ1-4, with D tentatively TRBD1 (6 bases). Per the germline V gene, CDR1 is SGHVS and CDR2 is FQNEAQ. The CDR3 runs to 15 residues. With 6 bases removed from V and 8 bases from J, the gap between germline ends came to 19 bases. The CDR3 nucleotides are TGTGCCAGCAGTCGGAGCCTCAGGGGTGGGGAAAAACTGTTTTTT. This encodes CASSRSLRGGEKLFF.

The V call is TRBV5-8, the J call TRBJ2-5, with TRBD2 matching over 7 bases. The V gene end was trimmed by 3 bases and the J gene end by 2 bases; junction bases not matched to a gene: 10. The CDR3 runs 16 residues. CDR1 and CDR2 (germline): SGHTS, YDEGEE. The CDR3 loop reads CASSSRRLAEQETQYF. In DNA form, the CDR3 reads TGTGCCAGCAGCTCTCGTCGCCTAGCGGAACAAGAGACCCAGTACTTC.